This T cell receptor (beta chain) was sequenced for a study of cytomegalovirus exposure and HLA in healthy donors. For the study at large: Unique TCRs from HLA-typed donors, about 78 million of them, were held in an early data release. The study, taken as a whole, reports: A missense DCLRE1C variant was associated with V- and J-gene trimming of TCR beta chains in a later analysis, and an independent cohort replicated the association.

CDR1 is MRHNA, CDR2 SNTAGT, per germline. V shed 5 bases, J shed 4 bases, and the junction held 6 bases outside the gene matches. The CDR3 sequence is 15 residues long. PCR was performed using 60 Vbeta and 13 Jbeta primers. Under the authors' procedure: Around 11 million shared chains were among the approximately 76 million unique TCR beta chains that a later analysis counted. Measured with immunoSEQ multiplex PCR; TCRdb has only the in-frame clones, and not every one. The D gene and trimming were derived from the DNA, and the V and J assignments and clone size from that table. The sample gives approximately 180,000 clones, about 86% of which show up once; around 2.2% is in the top ten. Regarding this clone: Its antigen is as yet unknown.

The material sequenced was PBMCs. The clonotype comes from a woman aged 25 to 39 in good health and CMV-seronegative. This chain joins TRBV6-4 and TRBJ2-3; 10 bases fit TRBD2. The chain's CDR3 is CASSLAGGNADTQYF. The DNA for the CDR3 is TGTGCCAGCAGTTTAGCGGGGGGAAATGCAGATACGCAGTATTTT.